This T cell receptor (beta chain) is drawn from a study of T-cell memory formation after mild COVID-19. MiXCR, applied by TCRdb to the 5' RACE reads, yields one record per CDR3 protein. This table holds roughly 280,000 distinct CDR3 sequences, approximately 7.6% found once. The CDR3 has 14 residues. After removal of 2 bases from V and 4 bases from J, the junction contained 4 bases not matched to a gene. The TCR originated in a man between 18 and 29 years old who had mild COVID-19 (a few samples of this study predate the infection). Cell type and time point are not known. This chain joins TRBV12-3 or TRBV12-4 and TRBJ1-1; the match to TRBD1 covers 7 bases. What was sequenced was PBMCs or a T cell subset sorted from them (not recorded which). The CDR3 is CASSLSWDSTEAFF. Written as DNA, the CDR3 is TGTGCCAGCAGTTTATCTTGGGACAGCACTGAAGCTTTCTTT.